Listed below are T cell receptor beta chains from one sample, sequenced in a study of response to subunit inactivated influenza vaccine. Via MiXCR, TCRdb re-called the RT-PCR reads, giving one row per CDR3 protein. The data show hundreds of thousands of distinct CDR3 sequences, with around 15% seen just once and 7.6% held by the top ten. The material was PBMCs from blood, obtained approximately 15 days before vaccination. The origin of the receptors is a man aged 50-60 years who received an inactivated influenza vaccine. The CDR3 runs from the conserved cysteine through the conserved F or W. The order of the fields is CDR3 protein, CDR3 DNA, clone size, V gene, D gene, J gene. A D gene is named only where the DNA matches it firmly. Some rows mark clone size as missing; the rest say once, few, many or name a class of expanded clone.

CAIKAPQRPGSSSYEQYF | TGTGCCATCAAGGCCCCCCAGCGTCCAGGTAGTAGCTCCTACGAGCAGTACTTC | few | TRBV10-3 | NA | TRBJ2-7
CASSLGLPGDEQFF | TGCGCCAGCAGCTTGGGACTCCCGGGCGATGAGCAGTTCTTC | few | TRBV5-1 | NA | TRBJ2-1
CASSLAGPRANQPQHF | TGTGCCAGCAGCTTAGCCGGTCCTCGGGCGAATCAGCCCCAGCATTTT | few | TRBV7-8 | NA | TRBJ1-5
CSAHRSTDTQYF | TGCAGTGCGCACCGAAGCACAGATACGCAGTATTTT | few | TRBV20-1 | NA | TRBJ2-3
CASSYLTAVNYEQYF | TGTGCCAGCAGTTACCTAACGGCCGTTAACTACGAGCAGTACTTC | few | TRBV6-2/TRBV6-3 | NA | TRBJ2-7
CASSQGHGDYGYTF | TGTGCCAGCAGCCAGGGACACGGGGACTATGGCTACACCTTC | NA | TRBV3-1 | NA | TRBJ1-2
CASSSPGRTMNTEAFF | TGTGCCAGCAGCTCACCGGGACGGACGATGAACACTGAAGCTTTCTTT | few | TRBV7-6 | NA | TRBJ1-1
CASSSYRGLPGNTIYF | TGTGCCAGCAGCTCTTACAGGGGGCTTCCTGGAAACACCATATATTTT | NA | TRBV7-9 | TRBD1 | TRBJ1-3
CASSLGPDRYEQYF | TGTGCCAGCAGCCTCGGACCTGACAGATACGAGCAGTACTTC | many | TRBV3-2 | NA | TRBJ2-7
CASSLTVAGGPNEQFF | TGTGCCAGCAGCTTAACGGTAGCGGGAGGGCCAAATGAGCAGTTCTTC | NA | TRBV7-3 | TRBD2 | TRBJ2-1
CASSTPGPQMNTEAFF | TGCGCCAGCAGCACACCGGGCCCTCAAATGAACACTGAAGCTTTCTTT | NA | TRBV5-1 | NA | TRBJ1-1
CASNAGGLRTYEQYF | TGTGCCAGCAACGCGGGAGGGCTGAGAACCTACGAGCAGTACTTC | NA | TRBV7-9 | TRBD2 | TRBJ2-7
CASSLGAQNNYGYTF | TGTGCCAGCAGTTTAGGAGCACAGAATAACTATGGCTACACCTTC | NA | TRBV12-3/TRBV12-4 | NA | TRBJ1-2
CASSQGLGYTF | TGTGCCAGCAGCCAAGGGTTGGGCTACACCTTC | few | TRBV6-5 | NA | TRBJ1-2
CASSPPAGASTDTQYF | TGTGCCAGCAGTCCCCCGGCGGGGGCCTCCACAGATACGCAGTATTTT | many | TRBV12-3/TRBV12-4 | NA | TRBJ2-3
CASSLRDIAYEQYF | TGTGCCAGCTCACTCCGGGACATAGCCTACGAGCAGTACTTC | few | TRBV18 | NA | TRBJ2-7
CASSLSLFQRSNQPQHF | TGTGCCAGCAGTTTAAGTTTATTCCAGAGGAGCAATCAGCCCCAGCATTTT | NA | TRBV28 | NA | TRBJ1-5
CSAPGLNQPQHF | TGCAGTGCTCCCGGACTAAATCAGCCCCAGCATTTT | many | TRBV20-1 | NA | TRBJ1-5
CASSLTGLTNQPQHF | TGTGCCAGCAGTTTAACAGGGCTTACCAATCAGCCCCAGCATTTT | NA | TRBV12-3/TRBV12-4 | NA | TRBJ1-5
CASSLGGKSSYEQYF | TGTGCCAGCAGTTTAGGCGGGAAAAGCTCCTACGAGCAGTACTTC | NA | TRBV27 | NA | TRBJ2-7
CASSLVVGGNTIYF | TGCGCCAGCAGCTTGGTTGTAGGCGGAAACACCATATATTTT | few | TRBV5-1 | NA | TRBJ1-3
CAISQDMNTEAFF | TGTGCCATCAGCCAGGATATGAACACTGAAGCTTTCTTT | NA | TRBV10-3 | NA | TRBJ1-1
CASSIEVAKNIQYF | TGTGCCAGTAGTATAGAAGTAGCCAAAAACATTCAGTACTTC | NA | TRBV19 | NA | TRBJ2-4
CASSPGQGMDSPLHF | TGTGCCAGCAGTCCGGGACAGGGGATGGATTCACCCCTCCACTTT | few | TRBV12-3/TRBV12-4 | TRBD1 | TRBJ1-6
CASSKGAYEQYF | TGTGCCAGCTCCAAGGGAGCCTACGAGCAGTACTTC | NA | TRBV3-1 | NA | TRBJ2-7
CASSVASSGGPFTDTQYF | TGTGCCAGCAGCGTAGCTTCCAGCGGGGGGCCGTTCACAGATACGCAGTATTTT | few | TRBV9 | TRBD2 | TRBJ2-3
CASSLLLGQETQYF | TGTGCCAGCAGTTTACTATTGGGCCAAGAGACCCAGTACTTC | NA | TRBV12-3/TRBV12-4 | NA | TRBJ2-5
CASSLEEWYRGYNEQFF | TGCGCCAGCAGCTTGGAAGAGTGGTACAGGGGGTACAATGAGCAGTTCTTC | NA | TRBV5-1 | TRBD1 | TRBJ2-1
CASSRRLAGVGEQFF | TGTGCCAGCAGCCGCCGACTAGCGGGAGTCGGTGAGCAGTTCTTC | many | TRBV12-3/TRBV12-4 | TRBD2 | TRBJ2-1
CASSQDFRGGFNEQFF | TGTGCCAGCAGCCAAGACTTCAGAGGGGGGTTCAATGAGCAGTTCTTC | NA | TRBV4-2 | NA | TRBJ2-1
CATSSSPGGNEQFF | TGTGCCACCAGCAGTAGTCCCGGGGGGAATGAGCAGTTCTTC | few | TRBV15 | TRBD2 | TRBJ2-1
CASSSLWNEQFF | TGCGCCAGCAGCTCTTTATGGAATGAGCAGTTCTTC | NA | TRBV4-1 | NA | TRBJ2-1
CASKPLNTEAFF | TGTGCCAGCAAACCTTTGAACACTGAAGCTTTCTTT | few | TRBV12-3/TRBV12-4 | NA | TRBJ1-1
CASSLDWGEQYF | TGTGCCAGCAGCTTAGATTGGGGGGAGCAGTACTTC | many | TRBV7-2 | NA | TRBJ2-7